This T cell receptor (beta chain) was recovered during a study of control samples from healthy donors and cancer patients. The assay was immunoSEQ multiplex PCR, and TCRdb's table has in-frame clones only and misses some. The sample yields about 160,000 clones, 80% to 95% seen once. Trimming pared 0 bases from V and 5 bases from J, leaving 11 bases between. CDR3 size: 14 residues. CDR1 is SGHRS, CDR2 YFSETQ, per germline. V and J are TRBV5-1 and TRBJ2-5; unclear D gene. The sequence was obtained from a woman aged 25-40 years in good health. The sample consisted of blood. The CDR3 sequence is CASSLGTALETQYF. The CDR3 bases are TGCGCCAGCAGCTTGGGGACCGCGTTGGAGACCCAGTACTTC.